The 20 T cell receptor beta chains reported below all come from one sample, sequenced in a study of blood T cell repertoires in COVID-19. Clones were read by immunoSEQ multiplex PCR, and TCRdb kept only the in-frame ones, dropping some. The sample has around 180,000 clones; more than 75% are singletons. Sequenced input: peripheral blood. The receptors originated from a person aged 70 to 85 with COVID-19, enrolled during active disease.

Only one count was recorded for this clone. This rearrangement joins TRBV27 to TRBJ2-2; 9 bases are a match to TRBD2. The germline V gene encodes CDR1 MNHEY and CDR2 SMNVEV (reference sequence). Germline trimming cut 4 bases from V and 7 bases from J; bases unmatched to any gene: 19. This CDR3 contains 19 residues. CDR3 DNA: TGTGCCAGCAGTTCCCCAGCCTGGTGGGGTAGCGGGAGTATCGGGGAGCTGTTTTTT. It translates to CASSSPAWWGSGSIGELFF.

The table lists this clone with a few counts. This chain connects TRBV9 to TRBJ1-4; a possible D gene is TRBD1 (6 bases). V dropped 4 bases and J dropped 5 bases, with 15 bases sitting between them. CDR1 is SGDLS and CDR2 is YYNGEE in the germline V gene. This CDR3 comprises 15 residues. For the CDR3, the DNA is TGTGCCAGCAGCCCCATAACAGGGATCAATGAAAAACTGTTTTTT. Protein: CASSPITGINEKLFF.

The chain has TRBV28 and TRBJ1-2; D unclear. Germline V gives CDR1 MDHEN, CDR2 SYDVKM. This CDR3 is 15 amino acids long. The V gene lost 4 bases and the J gene lost 4 bases, with 16 bases spanning the gap. This CDR3 reads CASSSSARYGYGYTF. CDR3 DNA: TGTGCCAGCAGTTCCAGCGCCCGTTACGGCTATGGCTACACCTTC.

This chain uses TRBV18 with TRBJ2-2, with 7 bases matching TRBD1. CDR3 length: 16 residues. Losses at the gene ends were 1 base for V and 0 bases for J; bases not matched to a gene: 2. Germline assignment: CDR1 KGHSH and CDR2 LQKENI. CDR3 sequence (DNA): TGTGCCAGCTCACCACTGGACAGGACGAACACCGGGGAGCTGTTTTTT. Translation gives CASSPLDRTNTGELFF.

This sequence joins TRBV5-1 and TRBJ2-1, with TRBD2 matching over 14 bases. The CDR3 loop spans 17 amino acids. V was clipped by 4 bases and J by 8 bases; unmatched bases: 11. CDR1 SGHRS and CDR2 YFSETQ come from the germline V gene. CDR3 bases: TGCGCCAGCAGCCCCCCCTTGACTAGCGGGGGGGCCGATGAGCAGTTCTTC. This gives the protein CASSPPLTSGGADEQFF.

This clone came up a few times. The chain couples TRBV10-3 to TRBJ1-1; a weak D match, TRBD1 (5 bases). CDR1 ENHRY and CDR2 SYGVKD come from the germline V gene. The CDR3 spans 11 residues. V was pared by 10 bases and J by 7 bases, with 13 bases between. CDR3 protein: CATRGESEAFF. CDR3 nucleotides: TGTGCCACCCGGGGGGAGAGTGAAGCTTTCTTT.

V is TRBV6-5 and J is TRBJ1-1; TRBD1 might be the D (5 bases). In germline, CDR1 is MNHEY, CDR2 SVGAGI. Between the trimmed V and J ends, which lost 4 bases and 2 bases, there was a span of 8 bases. The CDR3 totals 13 residues. The CDR3 nucleotides are TGTGCCAGCAGTTGGGGCATTAACACTGAAGCTTTCTTT. It is translated as CASSWGINTEAFF.

This clone is a singleton in its sample. The chain couples TRBV7-8 to TRBJ1-5, with unresolved D. The germline V and J ends were trimmed by 5 bases and 2 bases, with 16 bases remaining between them. The CDR3 runs to 16 residues. Per germline, CDR1 SGHVS and CDR2 FQNEAQ. For the CDR3, the DNA is TGTGCCAGCAGCCCGCCCTCTAATTTGGGCAATCAGCCCCAGCATTTT. This gives the protein CASSPPSNLGNQPQHF.

The genes are TRBV9 and TRBJ2-3; 13 nucleotides agree with TRBD2. The V segment lost 3 bases and the J segment 4 bases; nucleotides outside the gene matches: 11. Per germline, CDR1 SGDLS and CDR2 YYNGEE. The CDR3 runs to 18 residues. The DNA of the CDR3 is TGTGCCAGCAGCGCCAAAATCGGACTAGCGGGAGTTCCAGATACGCAGTATTTT. It translates to CASSAKIGLAGVPDTQYF.

This clone was picked up many times. V is TRBV19 and J is TRBJ2-7; no definite D call. Germline V lookup: CDR1 LNHDA, CDR2 SQIVND (reference sequence). Trimming removed 5 bases from V and 3 bases from J, with 17 bases in between. This CDR3 contains 15 residues. The CDR3 sequence is CASSGPSASLYEQYF. CDR3 coding DNA: TGTGCCAGTAGTGGCCCCTCCGCATCCCTCTACGAGCAGTACTTC.

The rearrangement joins TRBV5-5 to TRBJ1-2, with 8 positions matching TRBD1. The CDR3 contains 15 residues. The J segment lost 4 bases and the V segment lost 3 bases, leaving 8 bases of the junction unmatched. CDR1 SGHKS and CDR2 YYEKEE come from the germline V gene (reference sequence). The DNA of the CDR3 is TGTGCCAGCAGCTCGACCGGGACAGGCTTCTATGGCTACACCTTC. Amino acid sequence: CASSSTGTGFYGYTF.

This chain uses TRBV29-1 with TRBJ1-2; 10 positions agree with TRBD1. The CDR3 has 18 residues. The junction had 15 bases not matched to a gene; V was cut back by 5 bases and J by 0 bases. In germline, CDR1 is SQVTM, CDR2 ANQGSEA. The CDR3 DNA follows: TGCAGCGTTAATAAACCGGGACAGGGGTTTGGAACTAACTATGGCTACACCTTC. Encoded protein: CSVNKPGQGFGTNYGYTF.

The chain has TRBV5-1 and TRBJ2-5; D gene uncertain. Trimming cost V 0 bases and J 3 bases, with 6 bases left between them. Germline values: CDR1 SGHRS, CDR2 YFSETQ. CDR3 length: 13 residues. This chain's CDR3 is CASSLGVEETQYF. The DNA of the CDR3 is TGCGCCAGCAGCTTGGGAGTAGAAGAGACCCAGTACTTC.

The chain couples TRBV6-2 or TRBV6-3 to TRBJ1-6, with D possibly being TRBD1 (5 bases). V shed 6 bases and J shed 2 bases, with 17 bases lying between them. The CDR3 loop spans 17 amino acids. Germline V lookup: CDR1 MNHEY, CDR2 SVGEGT. The CDR3: CASSQSRKGAYNSPLHF. As DNA, the CDR3 is TGTGCCAGCAGCCAAAGCAGGAAAGGGGCCTATAATTCACCCCTCCACTTT.

The gene calls are TRBV9 and TRBJ2-4, with D possibly TRBD2 on 6 matching bases. Germline lookup yields CDR1 SGDLS and CDR2 YYNGEE. The CDR3 sequence is 17 residues long. V lost 0 bases, J lost 2 bases, and 15 bases lay in between. CDR3 bases: TGTGCCAGCAGCGTAGCGACCGGGACTCATACCAAAAACATTCAGTACTTC. The encoded protein is CASSVATGTHTKNIQYF.

V usage is TRBV5-1 and J usage is TRBJ1-6, with a weak D call TRBD1 (5 bases). CDR3 length equals 15 residues. Germline CDR1 reads SGHRS; CDR2 reads YFSETQ. Trimming stripped 4 bases from V and 7 bases from J, with 15 bases between. The CDR3 spells CASSRKGADNSPLHF. The CDR3 nucleotides read TGCGCCAGCAGCCGGAAAGGGGCTGACAATTCACCCCTCCACTTT. The whole variable domain, filled in from reference TRBV5-1 and TRBJ1-6, reads KAGVTQTPRYLIKTRGQQVTLSCSPISGHRSVSWYQQTPGQGLQFLFEYFSETQRNKGNFPGRFSGRQFSNSRSEMNVSTLELGDSALYLCASSRKGADNSPLHFGNGTRLTVT.

The V call is TRBV3-1 (or the pseudogene TRBV3-2), the J call TRBJ1-2, with TRBD1 matching over 9 bases. CDR1 LGHDT and CDR2 YNNKEL come from the germline V gene (reference sequence). Unmatched junction bases numbered 9, after V lost 4 bases and J lost 6 bases. This CDR3 has 15 amino acids. The CDR3 reads CASSPPQGARNGYTF. The CDR3 nucleotides are TGTGCCAGCAGCCCTCCACAGGGGGCGCGGAATGGCTACACCTTC.

This chain joins TRBV28 and TRBJ1-2, with D tentatively TRBD1 (6 bases). Trimming shortened V by 5 bases and J by 1 base, and 17 bases separated the two germline ends. This CDR3 contains 16 residues. Per germline, CDR1 MDHEN and CDR2 SYDVKM. The CDR3 is CASSGGADTINYGYTF. The CDR3 DNA sequence: TGTGCCAGCAGTGGGGGGGCGGACACGATTAACTATGGCTACACCTTC.

This clone was observed a single time. The rearrangement joins TRBV7-2 to TRBJ2-3, with 12 bases fitting TRBD2. J lost 0 bases, V lost 6 bases, and 7 bases had no gene match. The CDR3 has 17 amino acids. CDR1 is SGHTA and CDR2 is FQGNSA in the germline V gene. CDR3 nucleotides: TGTGCCAGCAGGGCAACTAGCGGGGGGCGGAGCACAGATACGCAGTATTTT. Translating it yields CASRATSGGRSTDTQYF.

V usage is TRBV6-6 and J usage is TRBJ1-2; TRBD1 matches at 10 bases. Trimming cost V 5 bases and J 8 bases; bases outside gene matches: 5. The CDR3 has 13 residues. Looked up from germline, CDR1 is MNHNY and CDR2 is SVGAGI (reference sequence). The CDR3: CASSRQGADGYTF. CDR3 coding DNA: TGTGCCAGCAGTAGACAGGGGGCGGACGGCTACACCTTC.